The clone carrying this T cell receptor beta chain was observed a handful of times. This entry belongs to a study of identical twins. A single record per CDR3 protein comes from TCRdb applying MiXCR to the 5' RACE reads. This sample has around 960,000 distinct CDR3 sequences, with about 12% found just once. This same sample was also part of a study on yellow fever vaccine responses in identical twins.

This TCR came from a woman between 18 and 29 years old in good health. The sample was PBMCs.

The CDR3 coding sequence is TGTGCCAGCAGTTTACACCTAGCGGGAGGGAAGGATGAGCAGTTCTTC. The encoded protein is CASSLHLAGGKDEQFF. The V and J genes are TRBV28 and TRBJ2-1; 12 nucleotides match TRBD2. The V gene end was trimmed by 2 bases and the J gene end by 8 bases; junction bases not matched to a gene: 7. CDR3 length: 16 residues. Germline V gives CDR1 MDHEN, CDR2 SYDVKM.